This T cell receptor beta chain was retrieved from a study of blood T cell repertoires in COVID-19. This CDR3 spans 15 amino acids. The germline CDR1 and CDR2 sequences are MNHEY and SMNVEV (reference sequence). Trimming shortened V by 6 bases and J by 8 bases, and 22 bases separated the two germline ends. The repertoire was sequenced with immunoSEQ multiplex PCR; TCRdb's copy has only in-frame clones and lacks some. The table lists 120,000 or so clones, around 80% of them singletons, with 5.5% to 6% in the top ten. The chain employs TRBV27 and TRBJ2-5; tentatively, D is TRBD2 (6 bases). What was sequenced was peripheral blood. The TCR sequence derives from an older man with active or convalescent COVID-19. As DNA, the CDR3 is TGTGCCAGCAGATATACTGGGACTGTCCCAGGAACCCAGTACTTC. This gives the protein CASRYTGTVPGTQYF.